This T cell receptor beta chain originates from a study of blood T cell repertoires in COVID-19. At the level of the study: Samples taken during acute and convalescent COVID-19 were collected in the United States, Italy and Spain.

In the original processing: For nucleated cells, counts were estimated from reference gene primer amplification. Produced via immunoSEQ multiplex PCR; TCRdb's table is partial and in-frame only. The DNA gave D and trimming, while V, J and clone size come from that table. Of hundreds of thousands of clones listed, around 91% were seen once; the top ten hold approximately 3.5%. Germline CDR1 is SQVTM and CDR2 is ANQGSEA. CDR3 length equals 13 residues. Unmatched junction bases numbered 5, after V lost 7 bases and J lost 4 bases. The clonotype was recovered from a woman under 30 who had recovered from COVID-19. V is TRBV29-1 and J is TRBJ1-4; TRBD1 matches at 8 bases. Source material: peripheral blood. This CDR3 is CSAETGGNEKLFF. CDR3 coding DNA: TGCAGCGCCGAAACAGGGGGTAATGAAAAACTGTTTTTT.